The 14 T cell receptor beta chains below were found in one sample sequenced in a study of blood T cell repertoires in COVID-19. The data were produced by immunoSEQ multiplex PCR, yet TCRdb's version contains in-frame clones alone and is incomplete. Here the sample spans approximately 440,000 clones, 90% being singletons. Material for sequencing was PBMCs or T cells enriched from blood (not recorded which). The receptor set was obtained from a young man who had recovered from COVID-19.

This chain joins TRBV13 and TRBJ1-2; D possibly corresponds to TRBD1 (6 bases). CDR1 PRHDT and CDR2 FYEKMQ come from the germline V gene (reference sequence). V was shortened by 0 bases and J by 1 base, with 6 bases between the two germline ends. CDR3 length: 14 residues. The CDR3 bases are TGTGCCAGCAGCTTAGGACAGGGTAACTATGGCTACACCTTC. Residues: CASSLGQGNYGYTF.

The chain recombines TRBV3-1 (or the pseudogene TRBV3-2) with TRBJ1-1; maybe TRBD1 (5 bases). The CDR3 spans 15 residues. V was pared by 7 bases and J by 0 bases, with 15 bases between. Germline CDR1 and CDR2: LGHDT and YNNKEL (reference sequence). CDR3 nucleotide sequence: TGTGCCAGCATAAGAACGGAGGGGATGAACACTGAAGCTTTCTTT. Its translation is CASIRTEGMNTEAFF.

The chain carries TRBV6-5 and TRBJ1-2, with 7 bases identical to TRBD1. Germline values: CDR1 MNHEY, CDR2 SVGAGI. With V trimmed by 9 bases and J by 2 bases, 12 bases remained unmatched. This CDR3 has 15 amino acids. CDR3 sequence reads: CARKQQGTKNYGYTF. DNA for the CDR3: TGTGCCAGAAAGCAACAGGGGACCAAAAACTATGGCTACACCTTC.

The gene calls are TRBV11-3 and TRBJ1-5, with 8 bases matching TRBD1. With 1 base clipped from V and 5 bases from J, the junction kept 4 bases outside the gene matches. CDR1 SGHNT and CDR2 YENEEA come from the germline V gene. The CDR3 extends over 15 amino acids. This chain's CDR3 is CASSLGTGSDQPQHF. The CDR3 coding sequence is TGTGCCAGCAGCTTAGGGACAGGGTCGGATCAGCCCCAGCATTTT.

The genes are TRBV7-9 and TRBJ2-7, with 7 bases matching TRBD1. With 5 bases clipped from V and 2 bases from J, the junction kept 6 bases outside the gene matches. Germline CDR1 is SEHNR and CDR2 is FQNEAQ (reference sequence). CDR3 length: 14 residues. The CDR3 coding sequence is TGTGCCAGCAGCCAACAGGGGACAGCCTACGAGCAGTACTTC. Protein product: CASSQQGTAYEQYF.

The chain recombines TRBV28 with TRBJ1-5; D is uncertain. Germline V gene lookup returns CDR1 MDHEN and CDR2 SYDVKM. Trimming shortened V by 4 bases and J by 3 bases, and 13 bases separated the two germline ends. This CDR3 is built from 15 residues. The CDR3 nucleotides read TGTGCCAGCAGTTCCGGGGATGGTAACAATCAGCCCCAGCATTTT. This codes for CASSSGDGNNQPQHF.

V is TRBV30 and J is TRBJ1-6; weak D call: TRBD1 (5 bases). The CDR3 contains 14 residues. Trimming cost V 3 bases and J 6 bases, with 12 bases left between them. CDR1 is GTSNPN, CDR2 SVGIG, per germline (reference sequence). The CDR3: CAWRVGRGNSPLHF. DNA of the CDR3: TGTGCCTGGAGGGTCGGGAGGGGTAATTCACCCCTCCACTTT.

The CDR3 DNA sequence: TGCGCCAGCAGCTTGGGTGTTGGCAGGGGAGCTAATGAAAAACTGTTTTTT. It encodes CASSLGVGRGANEKLFF. The V gene is TRBV5-1, the J gene TRBJ1-4; possible D gene TRBD1, 6 bases. The CDR3 is 17 amino acids. The germline CDR1 and CDR2 sequences are SGHRS and YFSETQ. The ends were cut back, 0 bases at V and 3 bases at J, with 15 bases in the middle.

The rearrangement links TRBV27 to TRBJ1-3; TRBD1 might be the D (5 bases). The CDR3 is made up of 14 amino acids. Per the germline V gene, CDR1 is MNHEY and CDR2 is SMNVEV (reference sequence). V was clipped by 6 bases and J by 3 bases, with 12 bases between them. Here the CDR3 DNA reads TGTGCCAGCAGGGGGAAGGGGCTTGGAAACACCATATATTTT. Residues: CASRGKGLGNTIYF.

This clone was counted only a few times. The chain is built from TRBV7-9 and TRBJ2-7; 8 bases are shared with TRBD1. V trimming: 6 bases; J trimming: 7 bases; junction bases outside the gene matches: 8. Germline V lookup: CDR1 SEHNR, CDR2 FQNEAQ (reference sequence). The CDR3 runs 13 residues. The CDR3 spells CASREDREWEQYF. In nucleotides, the CDR3 is TGTGCCAGCAGAGAGGACAGGGAGTGGGAGCAGTACTTC.

This clone was observed once. The chain has TRBV2 and TRBJ1-6, with 10 bases fitting TRBD1. Germline-derived CDR1 and CDR2 are SNHLY and FYNNEI. With V trimmed by 6 bases and J by 10 bases, 3 bases remained unmatched. This CDR3 region has 13 residues. Here the CDR3 reads CASSGDRGSPLHF. The CDR3 nucleotides are TGTGCCAGCAGCGGGGACAGGGGATCACCCCTCCACTTT.

The chain recombines TRBV12-3 or TRBV12-4 with TRBJ1-1, with D hard to call. V lost 3 bases, J lost 10 bases, and 9 bases lay in between. CDR3 length: 11 residues. CDR3 in amino acids: CASSFREGAFF. For the CDR3, the DNA is TGTGCCAGCAGTTTCCGGGAGGGAGCTTTCTTT.

The chain carries TRBV11-2 and TRBJ2-5; the D gene is possibly TRBD1 (6 bases). V lost 1 base to trimming and J lost 12 bases, with 18 bases between them. CDR3 length: 14 amino acids. Germline lookup yields CDR1 SGHAT and CDR2 FQNNGV. Written as DNA, the CDR3 is TGTGCCAGCAGCTTAGGCGATCCGGGACACTTCAAGTACTTC. Its protein product is CASSLGDPGHFKYF.

The V call is TRBV30, the J call TRBJ1-6; 7 nucleotides line up with TRBD1. J gave up 8 bases and V 1 base, and 11 bases lay outside the gene matches. CDR3 size: 16 residues. Germline CDR1 is GTSNPN and CDR2 is SVGIG (reference sequence). CDR3 residues: CAWSATPDRRYSPLHF. CDR3 DNA sequence: TGTGCCTGGAGTGCCACCCCGGACAGGAGGTATTCACCCCTCCACTTT.